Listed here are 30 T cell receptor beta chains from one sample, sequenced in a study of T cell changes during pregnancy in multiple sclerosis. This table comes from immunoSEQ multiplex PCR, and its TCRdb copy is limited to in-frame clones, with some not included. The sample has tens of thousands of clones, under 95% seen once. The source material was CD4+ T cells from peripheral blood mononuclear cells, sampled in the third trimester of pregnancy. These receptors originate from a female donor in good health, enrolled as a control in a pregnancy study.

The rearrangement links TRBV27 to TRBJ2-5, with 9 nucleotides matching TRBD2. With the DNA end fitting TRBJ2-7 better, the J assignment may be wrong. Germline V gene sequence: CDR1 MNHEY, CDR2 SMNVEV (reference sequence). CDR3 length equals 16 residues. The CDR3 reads CASSPLRGGKSGEQYF. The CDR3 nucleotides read TGTGCCAGCTCTCCCCTGCGGGGGGGGAAAAGTGGCGAGCAGTACTTC.

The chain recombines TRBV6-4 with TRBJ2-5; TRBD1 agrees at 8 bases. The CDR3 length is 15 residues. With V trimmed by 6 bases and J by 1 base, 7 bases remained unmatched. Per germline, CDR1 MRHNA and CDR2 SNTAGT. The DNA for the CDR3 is TGTGCCAGCAGGAGGACAGGGTCCCCCCAAGAGACCCAGTACTTC. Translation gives CASRRTGSPQETQYF.

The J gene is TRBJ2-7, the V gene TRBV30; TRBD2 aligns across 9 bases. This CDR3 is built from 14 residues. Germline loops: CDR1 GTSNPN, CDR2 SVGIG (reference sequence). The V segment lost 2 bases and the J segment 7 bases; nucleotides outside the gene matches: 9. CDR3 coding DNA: TGTGCCTGGAGTCGGCTAGCGGGGTCGCGGGAGCAGTACTTC. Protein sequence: CAWSRLAGSREQYF.

This CDR3 is CASTKGTSGSGELFF. CDR3 nucleotides: TGTGCCAGTACCAAAGGGACTAGCGGTTCCGGGGAGCTGTTTTTT. V gene TRBV19 combines with J gene TRBJ2-2; 11 nucleotides agree with TRBD2. The CDR3 is 15 amino acids. Unmatched junction bases numbered 7, after V lost 7 bases and J lost 6 bases. The V gene's germline CDR1 is LNHDA and CDR2 SQIVND (reference sequence).

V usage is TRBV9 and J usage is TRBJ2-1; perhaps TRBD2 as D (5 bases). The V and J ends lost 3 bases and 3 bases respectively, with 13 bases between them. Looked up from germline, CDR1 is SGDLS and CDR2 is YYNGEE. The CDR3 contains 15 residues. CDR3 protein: CASSGTRGSYNEQFF. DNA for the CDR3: TGTGCCAGCAGCGGAACTAGAGGTAGCTACAATGAGCAGTTCTTC.

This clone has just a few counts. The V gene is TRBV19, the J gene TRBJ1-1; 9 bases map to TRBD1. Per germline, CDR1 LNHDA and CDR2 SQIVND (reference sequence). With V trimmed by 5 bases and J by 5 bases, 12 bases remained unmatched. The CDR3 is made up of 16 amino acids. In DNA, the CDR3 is TGTGCCAGTAGTCCACGGATGGACAGGGGTTTTACTGAAGCTTTCTTT. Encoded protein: CASSPRMDRGFTEAFF.

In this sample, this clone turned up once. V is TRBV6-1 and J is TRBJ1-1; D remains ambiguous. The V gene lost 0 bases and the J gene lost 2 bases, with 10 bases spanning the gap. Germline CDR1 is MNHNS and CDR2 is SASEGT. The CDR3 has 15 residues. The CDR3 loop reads CASSEASGSNTEAFF. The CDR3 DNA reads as TGTGCCAGCAGTGAAGCGTCCGGGTCAAACACTGAAGCTTTCTTT.

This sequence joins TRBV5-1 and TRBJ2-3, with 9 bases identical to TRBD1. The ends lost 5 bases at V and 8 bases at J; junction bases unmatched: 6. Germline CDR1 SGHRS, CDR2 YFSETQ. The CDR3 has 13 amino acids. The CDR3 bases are TGCGCCAGCAGGGGACAGGGCGGAGGTACGCAGTATTTT. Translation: CASRGQGGGTQYF.

Here the CDR3 DNA reads TGTGCCAGCGGGCTAGACAGGGGTGTGAACACTGAAGCTTTCTTT. This codes for CASGLDRGVNTEAFF. The rearrangement uses TRBV6-5 and TRBJ1-1; TRBD1 aligns across 8 bases. The CDR3 is 15 residues long. V lost 8 bases, J lost 0 bases, and 8 bases stayed unmatched. Looked up from germline, CDR1 is MNHEY and CDR2 is SVGAGI.

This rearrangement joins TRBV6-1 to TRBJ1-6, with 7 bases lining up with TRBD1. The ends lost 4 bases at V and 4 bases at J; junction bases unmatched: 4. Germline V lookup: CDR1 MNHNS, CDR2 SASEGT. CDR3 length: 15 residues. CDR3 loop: CASSVDRAYNSPLHF. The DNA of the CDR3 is TGTGCCAGCAGTGTAGACAGGGCGTATAATTCACCCCTCCACTTT.

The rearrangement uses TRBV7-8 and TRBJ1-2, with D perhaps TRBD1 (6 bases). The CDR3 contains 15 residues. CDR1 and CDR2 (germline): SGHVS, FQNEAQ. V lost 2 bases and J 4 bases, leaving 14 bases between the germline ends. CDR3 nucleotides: TGTGCCAGCAGCTTAATGGCAGGGGCTCCCTATGGCTACACCTTC. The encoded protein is CASSLMAGAPYGYTF. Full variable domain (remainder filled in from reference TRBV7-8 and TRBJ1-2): GAGVSQSPRYKVAKRGQDVALRCDPISGHVSLFWYQQALGQGPEFLTYFQNEAQLDKSGLPSDRFFAERPEGSVSTLKIQRTQQEDSAVYLCASSLMAGAPYGYTFGSGTRLTVV.

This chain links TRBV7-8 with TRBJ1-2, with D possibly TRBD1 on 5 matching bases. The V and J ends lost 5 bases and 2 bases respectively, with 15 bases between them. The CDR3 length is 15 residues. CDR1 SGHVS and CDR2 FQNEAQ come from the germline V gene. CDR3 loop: CASSGRAGKNYGYTF. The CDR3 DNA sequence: TGTGCCAGCAGCGGCCGGGCAGGGAAGAACTATGGCTACACCTTC.

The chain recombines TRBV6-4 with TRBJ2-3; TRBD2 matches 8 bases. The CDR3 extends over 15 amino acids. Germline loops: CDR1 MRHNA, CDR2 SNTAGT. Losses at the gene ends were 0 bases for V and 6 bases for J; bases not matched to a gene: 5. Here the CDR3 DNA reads TGTGCCAGCAGTGACTCGGCGGGGGGATTGGATACGCAGTATTTT. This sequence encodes CASSDSAGGLDTQYF.

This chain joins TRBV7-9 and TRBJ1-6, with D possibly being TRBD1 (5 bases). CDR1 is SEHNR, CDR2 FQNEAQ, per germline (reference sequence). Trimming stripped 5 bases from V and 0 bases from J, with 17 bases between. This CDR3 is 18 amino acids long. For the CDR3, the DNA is TGTGCCAGCAGCCTAGAGGTCCGGGGGAGCTCCTATAATTCACCCCTCCACTTT. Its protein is CASSLEVRGSSYNSPLHF.

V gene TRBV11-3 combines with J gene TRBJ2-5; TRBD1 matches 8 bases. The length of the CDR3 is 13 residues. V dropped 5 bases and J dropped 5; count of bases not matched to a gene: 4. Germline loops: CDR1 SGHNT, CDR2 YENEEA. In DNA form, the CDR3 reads TGTGCCAGCAGCCGGACAGGGATGGAGACCCAGTACTTC. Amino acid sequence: CASSRTGMETQYF.

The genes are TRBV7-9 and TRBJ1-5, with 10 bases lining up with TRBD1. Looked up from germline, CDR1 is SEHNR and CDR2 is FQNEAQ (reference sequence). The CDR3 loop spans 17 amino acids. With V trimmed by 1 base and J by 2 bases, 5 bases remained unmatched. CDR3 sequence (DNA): TGTGCCAGCAGCTTAGGGACCGGGACAGGGGGCAATCAGCCCCAGCATTTT. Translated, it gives CASSLGTGTGGNQPQHF. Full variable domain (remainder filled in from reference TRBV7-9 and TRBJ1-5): DTGVSQNPRHKITKRGQNVTFRCDPISEHNRLYWYRQTLGQGPEFLTYFQNEAQLEKSRLLSDRFSAERPKGSFSTLEIQRTEQGDSAMYLCASSLGTGTGGNQPQHFGDGTRLSIL.

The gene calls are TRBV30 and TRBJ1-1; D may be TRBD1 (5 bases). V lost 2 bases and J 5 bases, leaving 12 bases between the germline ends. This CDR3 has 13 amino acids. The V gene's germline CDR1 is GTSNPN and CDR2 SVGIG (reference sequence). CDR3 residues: CAWSSDKGTEAFF. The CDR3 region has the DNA TGTGCCTGGAGTTCGGACAAGGGGACTGAAGCTTTCTTT. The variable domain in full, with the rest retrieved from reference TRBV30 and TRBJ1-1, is SQTIHQWPATLVQPVGSPLSLECTVEGTSNPNLYWYRQAAGRGLQLLFYSVGIGQISSEVPQNLSASRPQDRQFILSSKKLLLSDSGFYLCAWSSDKGTEAFFGQGTRLTVV.

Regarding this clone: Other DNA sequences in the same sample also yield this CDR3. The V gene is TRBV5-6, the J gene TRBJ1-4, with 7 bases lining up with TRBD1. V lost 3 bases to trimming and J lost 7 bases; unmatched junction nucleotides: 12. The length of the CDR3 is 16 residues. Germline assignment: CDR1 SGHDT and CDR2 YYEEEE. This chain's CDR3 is CASSSRDRGFGEKLFF. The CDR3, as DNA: TGTGCCAGCAGCTCGAGGGACAGAGGATTCGGTGAAAAACTGTTTTTT.

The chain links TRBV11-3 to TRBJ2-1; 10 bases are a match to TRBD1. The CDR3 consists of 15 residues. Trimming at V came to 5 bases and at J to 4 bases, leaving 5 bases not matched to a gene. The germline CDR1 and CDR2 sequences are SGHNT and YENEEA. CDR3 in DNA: TGTGCCAGCAGCCCCGGGACAGGGGATTACAATGAGCAGTTCTTC. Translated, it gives CASSPGTGDYNEQFF.

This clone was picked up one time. CDR3 sequence: CASSMTEGQPNSPLHF. In nucleotides, the CDR3 is TGTGCCAGCTCCATGACCGAGGGACAGCCAAATTCACCCCTCCACTTT. The chain carries TRBV18 and TRBJ1-6; 7 bases are a match to TRBD1. This CDR3 region has 16 residues. The trim removed 6 bases at V and 7 bases at J, leaving 12 bases unmatched. Germline CDR1 and CDR2: KGHSH and LQKENI. The full variable domain, its missing parts supplied by reference TRBV18 and TRBJ1-6, is NAGVMQNPRHLVRRRGQEARLRCSPMKGHSHVYWYRQLPEEGLKFMVYLQKENIIDESGMPKERFSAEFPKEGPSILRIQQVVRGDSAAYFCASSMTEGQPNSPLHFGNGTRLTVT.

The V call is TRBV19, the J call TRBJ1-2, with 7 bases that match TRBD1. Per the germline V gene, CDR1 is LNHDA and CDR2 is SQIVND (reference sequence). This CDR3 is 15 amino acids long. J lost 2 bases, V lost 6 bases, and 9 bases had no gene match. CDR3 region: CASRREPTGNYGYTF. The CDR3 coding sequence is TGTGCCAGTAGAAGAGAGCCGACAGGGAACTATGGCTACACCTTC.

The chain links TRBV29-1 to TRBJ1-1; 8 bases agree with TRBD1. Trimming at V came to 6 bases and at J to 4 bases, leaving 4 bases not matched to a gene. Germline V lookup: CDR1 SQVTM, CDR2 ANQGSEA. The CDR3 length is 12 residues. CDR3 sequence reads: CSVDDRGTEAFF. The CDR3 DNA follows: TGCAGCGTGGACGACAGGGGCACTGAAGCTTTCTTT.

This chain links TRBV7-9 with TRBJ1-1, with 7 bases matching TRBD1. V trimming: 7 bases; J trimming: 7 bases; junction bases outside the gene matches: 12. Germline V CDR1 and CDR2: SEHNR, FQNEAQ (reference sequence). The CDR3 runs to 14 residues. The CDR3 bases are TGTGCCAGCACCCGGGACAGTTCGTTTGGTGAAGCTTTCTTT. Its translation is CASTRDSSFGEAFF.

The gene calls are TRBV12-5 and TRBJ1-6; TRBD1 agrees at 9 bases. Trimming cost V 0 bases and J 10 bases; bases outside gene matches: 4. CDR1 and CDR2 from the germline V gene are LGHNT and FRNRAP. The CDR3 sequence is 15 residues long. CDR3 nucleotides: TGTGCTAGTGGTTTGGTAACAGGGGGCCAGTCACCCCTCCACTTT. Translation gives CASGLVTGGQSPLHF. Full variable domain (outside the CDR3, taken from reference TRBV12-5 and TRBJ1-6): DARVTQTPRHKVTEMGQEVTMRCQPILGHNTVFWYRQTMMQGLELLAYFRNRAPLDDSGMPKDRFSAEMPDATLATLKIQPSEPRDSAVYFCASGLVTGGQSPLHFGNGTRLTVT.

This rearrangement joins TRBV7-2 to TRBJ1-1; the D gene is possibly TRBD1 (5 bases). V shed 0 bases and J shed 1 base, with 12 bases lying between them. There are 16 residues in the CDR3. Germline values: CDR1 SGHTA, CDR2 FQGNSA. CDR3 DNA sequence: TGTGCCAGCAGCTTAGCGTCAGGGAAAGGGAACACTGAAGCTTTCTTT. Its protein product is CASSLASGKGNTEAFF.

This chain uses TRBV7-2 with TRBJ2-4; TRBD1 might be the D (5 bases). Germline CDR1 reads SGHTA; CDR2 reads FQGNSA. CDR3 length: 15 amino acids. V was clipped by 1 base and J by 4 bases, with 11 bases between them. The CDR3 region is CASSLGRVLKNIQYF. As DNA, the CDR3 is TGTGCCAGCAGCTTAGGCAGGGTACTTAAAAACATTCAGTACTTC.

The CDR3 coding sequence is TGTGCCATCAGTGAGTCGACTCTGGGGCGTATGAACACTGAAGCTTTCTTT. Translated, it gives CAISESTLGRMNTEAFF. This chain connects TRBV10-3 to TRBJ1-1; D possibly corresponds to TRBD1 (5 bases). The ends were cut back, 0 bases at V and 0 bases at J, with 14 bases in the middle. The CDR3 totals 17 residues. Germline CDR1 and CDR2: ENHRY and SYGVKD.

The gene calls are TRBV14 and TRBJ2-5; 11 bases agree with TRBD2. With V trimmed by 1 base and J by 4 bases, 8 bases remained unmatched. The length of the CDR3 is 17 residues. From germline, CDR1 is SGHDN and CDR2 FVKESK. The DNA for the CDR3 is TGTGCCAGCAGCCAAGGTAGTAGCGGGAGGGCCAGAGAGACCCAGTACTTC. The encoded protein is CASSQGSSGRARETQYF.

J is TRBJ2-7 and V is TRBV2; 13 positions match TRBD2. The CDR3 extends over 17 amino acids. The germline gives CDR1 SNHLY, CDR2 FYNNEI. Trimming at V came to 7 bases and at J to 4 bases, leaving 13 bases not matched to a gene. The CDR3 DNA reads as TGTGCCAGCACCGTCCGGGGACTAGCGGGGTCTAAGTACGAGCAGTACTTC. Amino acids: CASTVRGLAGSKYEQYF.

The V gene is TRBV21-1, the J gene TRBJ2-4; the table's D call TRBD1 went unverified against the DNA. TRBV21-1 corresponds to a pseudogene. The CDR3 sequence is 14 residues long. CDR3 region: CASSRLGTADIQYF. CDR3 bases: TGTGCCAGCAGCCGGCTGGGGACAGCGGACATTCAGTACTTC.